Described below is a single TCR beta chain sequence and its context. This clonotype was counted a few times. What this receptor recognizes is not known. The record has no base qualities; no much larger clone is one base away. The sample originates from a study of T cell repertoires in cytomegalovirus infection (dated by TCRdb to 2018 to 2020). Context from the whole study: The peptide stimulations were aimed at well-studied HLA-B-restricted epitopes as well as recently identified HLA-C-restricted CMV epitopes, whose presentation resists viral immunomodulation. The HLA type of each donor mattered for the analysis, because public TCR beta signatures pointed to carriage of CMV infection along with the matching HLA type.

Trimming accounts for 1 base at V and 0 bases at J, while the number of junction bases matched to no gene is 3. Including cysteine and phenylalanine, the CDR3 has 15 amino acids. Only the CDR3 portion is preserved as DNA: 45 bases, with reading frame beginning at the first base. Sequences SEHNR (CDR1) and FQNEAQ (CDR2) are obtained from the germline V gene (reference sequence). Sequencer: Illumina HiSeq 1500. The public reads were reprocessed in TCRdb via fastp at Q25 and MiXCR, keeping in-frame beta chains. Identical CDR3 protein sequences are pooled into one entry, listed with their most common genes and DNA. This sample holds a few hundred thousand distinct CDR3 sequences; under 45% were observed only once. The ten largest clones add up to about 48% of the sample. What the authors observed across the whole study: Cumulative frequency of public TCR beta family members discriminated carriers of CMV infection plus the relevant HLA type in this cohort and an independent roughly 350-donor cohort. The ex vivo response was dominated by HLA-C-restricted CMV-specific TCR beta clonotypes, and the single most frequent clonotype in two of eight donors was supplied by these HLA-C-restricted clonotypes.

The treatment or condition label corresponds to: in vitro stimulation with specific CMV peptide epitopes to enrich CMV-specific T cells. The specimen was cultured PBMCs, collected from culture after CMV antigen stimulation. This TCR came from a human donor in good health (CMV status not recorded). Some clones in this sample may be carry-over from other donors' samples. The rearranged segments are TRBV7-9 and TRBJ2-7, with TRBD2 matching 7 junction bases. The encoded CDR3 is CASSLGGRRSYEQYF. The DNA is TGTGCCAGCAGCTTAGGCGGGAGACGCTCCTACGAGCAGTACTTC.